This T cell receptor beta chain comes out of a study of blood T cell repertoires in COVID-19 (dated by TCRdb to 2018 to 2021). About the study as a whole: Samples covering the acute and convalescent phases of COVID-19 were provided by collaborators in the United States, Italy and Spain. The material from the prospective study consisted of cDNA or gDNA derived from T cells, B-cell-depleted T cells, or PBMCs. Deeply sampled blood TCRbeta repertoires from subjects exposed to, actively infected with, or recovered from COVID-19 were included in the dataset. The repertoires were released in a freely available public database intended as a resource for research on the immune response to SARS-CoV-2. Samples came from the ongoing ImmuneRACE study (first 160 participants) plus 1,254 subjects from 6 global collaborators. A de-identified subject ID, COVID-19 status, age in years and sex were almost always included in the sample metadata. HLA class I and class II types, where available, came from metadata supplied by the sample provider rather than from assay-based typing. The research as a whole found: The quantity of clinical and demographic metadata differed by source and by participant and was supplied without curation.

Relative to germline, V is 6 bases shorter and J is 1 base shorter, with 7 bases between their ends. Including cysteine and phenylalanine, the CDR3 has 13 amino acids. The entry retains the CDR3 DNA only, 39 bases that are in frame from base 1. As encoded in the germline V gene (reference sequence), CDR1 is MNHEY while CDR2 is SMNVEV. TCRbeta CDR3 regions were amplified from genomic DNA by means of the immunoSEQ Assay, a bias-controlled multiplex PCR. In the authors' own workflow: Nucleated cell counts per sample were estimated from amplification of reference gene primers within the assay. Sequence reads were collapsed and filtered to measure the absolute abundance of every unique TCRbeta CDR3 rearrangement. For each sample, productive Simpson clonality was calculated as the square root of Simpson's diversity index over productive rearrangements. Entries here come from immuneACCESS through TCRdb and include only in-frame sequences with V and J called. Some clones fail to appear in such tables; in the studies checked, an unresolved V gene covers under half of the shortfall, and the cause of the remainder is unknown. Clone size and the V and J calls come from that table; the DNA yielded D and trimming. This sample has 140,000 to 150,000 clones in its table, and 80% to 90% of those were observed once. Of the sample, approximately 10% falls within the top ten clones.

Enrolling through a virtual design, the prospective study's participants ranged in age from roughly 18 to 95 years and lived across 20 to 30 United States geographic areas. Cohort assignment in the prospective study relied on participant-reported clinical history from a screening survey and a study questionnaire. For ImmuneRACE Cohort 3, a participant was defined as recovered based on two consecutive negative NP/OP PCR tests, clearance by a healthcare professional, or resolution of symptoms. Each participant in the prospective study had whole blood, serum and a nasopharyngeal or oropharyngeal swab collected by mobile phlebotomists. Additional blood draws and questionnaires over an approximately 2-month period could optionally be provided by prospective study participants. Before DNA extraction, prospective study blood samples were shipped either frozen or at room temperature. On this clone: Its antigen target is currently unknown. It has no much larger one-base neighbor in the sample; base qualities were not kept.

The chain was built from TRBV27 and TRBJ2-1; the D gene cannot be named for sure. The receptor was isolated from a man between 60 and 75 years old who had recovered from COVID-19. The specimen sequenced was PBMCs or T cells enriched from blood (not recorded which). The CDR3 reads CASSFRSYNEQFF. The sequenced DNA is TGTGCCAGCAGCTTCCGTTCCTACAATGAGCAGTTCTTC.